This passage covers 3 T cell receptor beta chains from one sample sequenced in a study of cytomegalovirus exposure and HLA in healthy donors. Clones were read by immunoSEQ multiplex PCR, and TCRdb kept only the in-frame ones, dropping some. The repertoire holds under 140,000 clones, with over 75% as singletons. Sequencing used PBMCs. These receptors were taken from a woman in her thirties in good health and CMV-seropositive.

The chain recombines TRBV5-1 with TRBJ2-2; 8 nucleotides line up with TRBD2. Losses at the gene ends were 4 bases for V and 4 bases for J; bases not matched to a gene: 3. Germline V lookup: CDR1 SGHRS, CDR2 YFSETQ. The CDR3 has 14 amino acids. The CDR3 spells CASSRGGSTGELFF. DNA of the CDR3: TGCGCCAGCAGCCGGGGGGGTAGCACCGGGGAGCTGTTTTTT.

The rearrangement joins TRBV19 to TRBJ1-1, with TRBD1 matching over 8 bases. The CDR3 runs 16 residues. Germline V CDR1 and CDR2: LNHDA, SQIVND (reference sequence). V lost 7 bases to trimming and J lost 3 bases; unmatched junction nucleotides: 13. CDR3 amino acids: CASTGGHTSGDTEAFF. CDR3 coding DNA: TGTGCCAGTACAGGGGGCCATACATCTGGGGACACTGAAGCTTTCTTT.

The chain combines TRBV15 with TRBJ2-6, with TRBD1 matching over 9 bases. Germline trimming cut 3 bases from V and 0 bases from J; bases unmatched to any gene: 9. CDR1 and CDR2 (germline): LNHNV, YYDKDF (reference sequence). The CDR3 is 19 residues long. The CDR3 is CATSSDRTGAVSGANVLTF. DNA of the CDR3: TGTGCCACCAGCAGTGATAGGACAGGGGCCGTCTCTGGGGCCAACGTCCTGACTTTC.